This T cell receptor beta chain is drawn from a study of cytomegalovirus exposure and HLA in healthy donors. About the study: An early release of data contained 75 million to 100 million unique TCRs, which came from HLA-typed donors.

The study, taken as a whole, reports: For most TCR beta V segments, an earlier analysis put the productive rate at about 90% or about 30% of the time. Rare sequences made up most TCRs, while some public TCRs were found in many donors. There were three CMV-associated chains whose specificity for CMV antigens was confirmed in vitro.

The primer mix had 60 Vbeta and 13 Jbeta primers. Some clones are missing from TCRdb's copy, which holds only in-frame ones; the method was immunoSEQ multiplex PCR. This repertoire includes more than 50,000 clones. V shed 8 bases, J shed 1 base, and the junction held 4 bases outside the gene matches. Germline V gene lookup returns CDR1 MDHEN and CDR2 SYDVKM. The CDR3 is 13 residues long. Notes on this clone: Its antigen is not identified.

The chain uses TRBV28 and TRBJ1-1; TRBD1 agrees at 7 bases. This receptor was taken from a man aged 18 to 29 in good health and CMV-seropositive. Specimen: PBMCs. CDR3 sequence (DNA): TGTGCCAGCGACGGGACAGCGAACACTGAAGCTTTCTTT. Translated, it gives CASDGTANTEAFF.